Below, 14 T cell receptor beta chains from the same sample are listed, as sequenced in a study of cytomegalovirus exposure and HLA in healthy donors (dated by TCRdb to about 2017). The method behind the library was the immunoSEQ multiplex PCR assay. As stored in TCRdb, this immuneACCESS dataset retains in-frame rearrangements with V and J assigned. A fraction of the clones does not appear; measured against another copy, unresolved V genes explain less than half of the discrepancy, and the remainder lacks a known reason. This sample is represented by some 170,000 clones; around 87% of them were singletons. The ten largest make up 1.4% of the sample. The sequenced sample consisted of PBMCs. Source of these receptors: a woman aged 25 to 39 in good health and CMV-seronegative.

This chain uses TRBV6-1 with TRBJ1-5; D gene uncertain. CDR3 length: 12 amino acids. V shed 7 bases and J shed 5 bases, with 9 bases lying between them. The germline CDR1 and CDR2 sequences are MNHNS and SASEGT. CDR3 nucleotides: TGTGCCAGCATGTTCGGGTATCAGCCCCAGCATTTT. This gives the protein CASMFGYQPQHF.

The gene calls are TRBV19 and TRBJ2-7; TRBD2 aligns across 8 bases. The length of the CDR3 is 13 residues. Trimming cost V 6 bases and J 2 bases; bases outside gene matches: 3. Germline CDR1 reads LNHDA; CDR2 reads SQIVND (reference sequence). The CDR3: CASRAGVAYEQYF. CDR3 sequence (DNA): TGTGCCAGTAGAGCGGGGGTCGCCTACGAGCAGTACTTC.

The chain uses TRBV10-3 and TRBJ1-1; D is possibly TRBD1 (6 bases). Germline V gene lookup returns CDR1 ENHRY and CDR2 SYGVKD. Deletions cut 3 bases from V and 1 base from J, with 18 bases between. The CDR3 contains 17 residues. This CDR3 reads CAISEARGQTWNTEAFF. The DNA of the CDR3 is TGTGCCATCAGTGAAGCCCGAGGACAGACATGGAACACTGAAGCTTTCTTT.

The rearrangement uses TRBV25-1 and TRBJ2-1; TRBD1 agrees at 7 bases. This CDR3 is built from 14 residues. V gave up 4 bases and J gave up 4 bases; unmatched junction bases: 4. The germline CDR1 and CDR2 sequences are MGHDK and SYGVNS. CDR3 loop: CASSGMGQYNEQFF. CDR3 in DNA: TGTGCCAGCAGTGGGATGGGACAGTACAATGAGCAGTTCTTC.

The chain combines TRBV11-2 with TRBJ2-1; D is perhaps TRBD2 (5 bases). Germline CDR1 SGHAT, CDR2 FQNNGV. The CDR3 has 16 residues. Trimming pared 5 bases from V and 0 bases from J, leaving 14 bases between. The CDR3 bases are TGTGCCAGCAGCCAGCGAAGCAGCGGCTCCTACAATGAGCAGTTCTTC. Translating gives CASSQRSSGSYNEQFF.

About this clone itself: Other DNA sequences within the sample encode an identical CDR3. J is TRBJ1-2 and V is TRBV27; 7 bases fit TRBD1. Germline CDR1 reads MNHEY; CDR2 reads SMNVEV (reference sequence). This CDR3 comprises 14 residues. The trim removed 5 bases at V and 2 bases at J, leaving 5 bases unmatched. The CDR3 loop is CASSPTGANYGYTF. CDR3 DNA: TGTGCCAGCAGTCCTACAGGGGCAAACTATGGCTACACCTTC.

In DNA form, the CDR3 reads TGCGCCAGCAGCCGAAGAATTCGACAGGGCAAAAATGAAAAACTGTTTTTT. Protein: CASSRRIRQGKNEKLFF. The J gene is TRBJ1-4, the V gene TRBV4-3; TRBD1 matches 7 bases. CDR1 is LGHNA and CDR2 is YSLEER in the germline V gene. Losses at the gene ends were 4 bases for V and 5 bases for J; bases not matched to a gene: 13. The CDR3 length is 17 residues.

The rearrangement joins TRBV5-6 to TRBJ1-2, with TRBD1 as a possible D gene (5 bases). CDR3 length equals 14 residues. Germline CDR1 and CDR2: SGHDT and YYEEEE. With 1 base removed from V and 1 base from J, the gap between germline ends came to 8 bases. The CDR3 DNA follows: TGTGCCAGCAGCTTGTTAAGGGGTAACTATGGCTACACCTTC. Its protein product is CASSLLRGNYGYTF.

As DNA, the CDR3 is TGCGCCAGCAGCTTTGAGGCAGTCAACACTGAAGCTTTCTTT. Its protein product is CASSFEAVNTEAFF. The chain is built from TRBV5-1 and TRBJ1-1; unclear D gene. V dropped 2 bases and J dropped 2 bases, with 10 bases sitting between them. CDR1 is SGHRS, CDR2 YFSETQ, per germline. The CDR3 contains 14 residues. Supplemented by reference TRBV5-1 and TRBJ1-1, the full variable domain reads KAGVTQTPRYLIKTRGQQVTLSCSPISGHRSVSWYQQTPGQGLQFLFEYFSETQRNKGNFPGRFSGRQFSNSRSEMNVSTLELGDSALYLCASSFEAVNTEAFFGQGTRLTVV.

The V and J genes are TRBV6-5 and TRBJ2-7, with D possibly TRBD2 on 6 matching bases. From germline, CDR1 is MNHEY and CDR2 SVGAGI. This CDR3 region has 14 residues. Trimming pared 8 bases from V and 2 bases from J, leaving 16 bases between. CDR3 sequence: CASADPGGTYEQYF. The CDR3 coding sequence is TGTGCCAGCGCTGACCCCGGGGGAACCTACGAGCAGTACTTC.

There are a few counts of this clone. The chain is built from TRBV9 and TRBJ2-7; 12 nucleotides line up with TRBD2. The CDR3 runs to 15 residues. The J segment lost 7 bases and the V segment lost 4 bases, leaving 9 bases of the junction unmatched. Germline lookup yields CDR1 SGDLS and CDR2 YYNGEE. The CDR3 DNA reads TGTGCCAGCAGCCCAACGACTAGCGGGGGCAGGGAGCAGTACTTC. Amino acids: CASSPTTSGGREQYF. Together with reference TRBV9 and TRBJ2-7, the CDR3 gives the full variable domain: DSGVTQTPKHLITATGQRVTLRCSPRSGDLSVYWYQQSLDQGLQFLIQYYNGEERAKGNILERFSAQQFPDLHSELNLSSLELGDSALYFCASSPTTSGGREQYFGPGTRLTVT.

The chain has TRBV4-1 and TRBJ1-1, with 9 positions matching TRBD1. Germline V gene lookup returns CDR1 MGHRA and CDR2 YSYEKL. This CDR3 has 15 amino acids. Trimming removed 4 bases from V and 0 bases from J; junction bases left unmatched: 3. The CDR3 nucleotides are TGCGCCAGCAGCCCCGGACAGGGGATGAACACTGAAGCTTTCTTT. Protein product: CASSPGQGMNTEAFF.

The chain joins TRBV7-2 to TRBJ2-7, with D possibly TRBD1 on 6 matching bases. Trimming cost V 3 bases and J 2 bases, with 11 bases left between them. The CDR3 loop spans 14 amino acids. Germline lookup yields CDR1 SGHTA and CDR2 FQGNSA. CDR3 loop: CASSFTGSTYEQYF. CDR3 sequence (DNA): TGTGCCAGCAGCTTCACAGGGTCCACCTACGAGCAGTACTTC.

Note on this clone: The sample carries other DNA sequences with the same CDR3. V and J are TRBV7-9 and TRBJ2-7; D might be TRBD1 (5 bases). The germline V and J ends were trimmed by 3 bases and 3 bases, with 9 bases remaining between them. Germline V gives CDR1 SEHNR, CDR2 FQNEAQ (reference sequence). The CDR3 is 13 residues long. The CDR3 sequence is CASSLGQIYEQYF. CDR3 coding DNA: TGTGCCAGCAGCTTGGGGCAGATCTACGAGCAGTACTTC.